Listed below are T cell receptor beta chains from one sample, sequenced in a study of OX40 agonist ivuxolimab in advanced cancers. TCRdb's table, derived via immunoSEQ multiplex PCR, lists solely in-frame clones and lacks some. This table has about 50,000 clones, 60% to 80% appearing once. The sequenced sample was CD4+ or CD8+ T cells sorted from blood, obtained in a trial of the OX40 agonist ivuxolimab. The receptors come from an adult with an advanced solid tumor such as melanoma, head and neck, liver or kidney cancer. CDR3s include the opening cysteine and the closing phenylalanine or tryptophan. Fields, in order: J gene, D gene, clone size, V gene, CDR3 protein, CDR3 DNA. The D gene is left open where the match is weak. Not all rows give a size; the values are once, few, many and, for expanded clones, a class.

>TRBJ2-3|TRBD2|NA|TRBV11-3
CASSLGGLSTDTQYF
TGTGCCAGCAGCTTAGGGGGACTAAGCACAGATACGCAGTATTTT
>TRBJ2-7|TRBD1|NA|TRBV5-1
CASSALKGADEQYF
TGCGCCAGCAGCGCTTTAAAGGGGGCAGACGAGCAGTACTTC
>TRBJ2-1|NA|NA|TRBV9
CASSVGRASYNEQFF
TGTGCCAGCAGCGTAGGGAGGGCCTCCTACAATGAGCAGTTCTTC
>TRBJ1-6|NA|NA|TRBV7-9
CASSLDVNSPLHF
TGTGCCAGCAGCTTAGACGTTAATTCACCCCTCCACTTT
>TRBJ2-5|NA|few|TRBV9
CASSDSSGTQYF
TGTGCCAGCAGCGACTCGTCGGGGACCCAGTACTTC
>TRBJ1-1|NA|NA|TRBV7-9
CASSLAWGAWVRTEAFF
TGTGCCAGCAGCTTAGCGTGGGGGGCTTGGGTGAGAACTGAAGCTTTCTTT
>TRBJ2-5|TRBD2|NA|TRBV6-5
CASSYGFSGLQETQYF
TGTGCCAGCAGTTACGGTTTTAGCGGGTTACAAGAGACCCAGTACTTC
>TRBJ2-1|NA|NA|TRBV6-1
CASSMTAVSEQFF
TGTGCCAGCAGTATGACAGCCGTTAGTGAGCAGTTCTTC
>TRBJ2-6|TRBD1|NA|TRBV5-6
CASSPGGLVANVLTF
TGTGCCAGCAGCCCAGGGGGCTTAGTGGCCAACGTCCTGACTTTC
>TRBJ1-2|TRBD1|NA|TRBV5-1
CASSLVRQGAGYGYTF
TGCGCCAGCAGCTTGGTGCGACAGGGGGCAGGGTATGGCTACACCTTC
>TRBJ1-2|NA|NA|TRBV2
CASSVGRVDYGYTF
TGTGCCAGCAGTGTGGGCAGGGTAGATTATGGCTACACCTTC